The 4 T cell receptor beta chains below all came from one sample that was sequenced in a study of T cell changes during pregnancy in multiple sclerosis. Sequencing was performed with immunoSEQ multiplex PCR; in TCRdb, only in-frame clones are kept and a portion is missing. The sample includes 68,000 or so clones, 92% of them seen just once. The sequences come from peripheral blood, collected in the second trimester of pregnancy. These receptors were taken from a female donor in good health, enrolled as a control in a pregnancy study.

The chain joins TRBV15 to TRBJ1-3, with D perhaps TRBD1 (6 bases). The CDR3 has 14 amino acids. V dropped 7 bases and J dropped 4 bases, with 14 bases sitting between them. Germline V gene lookup returns CDR1 LNHNV and CDR2 YYDKDF (reference sequence). The CDR3 region is CATTSGQPGNTIYF. CDR3 nucleotide sequence: TGTGCCACCACCTCGGGACAACCAGGAAACACCATATATTTT.

V usage is TRBV4-1 and J usage is TRBJ1-4; a possible D gene is TRBD1 (5 bases). Deletions cut 0 bases from V and 3 bases from J, with 20 bases between. The CDR3 contains 19 residues. Germline CDR1 MGHRA, CDR2 YSYEKL. For the CDR3, the DNA is TGCGCCAGCAGCCAAGATCGGATGGGGGGTGCTGGGGCTAATGAAAAACTGTTTTTT. Translating it yields CASSQDRMGGAGANEKLFF.

J is TRBJ2-7 and V is TRBV4-3, with D tentatively TRBD2 (7 bases). Germline V gives CDR1 LGHNA, CDR2 YSLEER. Trimming removed 0 bases at V and 5 bases at J, with 20 bases between. The CDR3 is 17 amino acids. CDR3 in amino acids: CASSQDRSGGAYNEQYF. The CDR3 DNA reads as TGCGCCAGCAGCCAAGATCGGTCGGGGGGCGCGTATAACGAGCAGTACTTC.

The gene calls are TRBV27 and TRBJ2-3, with TRBD2 identical over 9 bases. V dropped 3 bases and J dropped 6; count of bases not matched to a gene: 4. The germline V gene encodes CDR1 MNHEY and CDR2 SMNVEV (reference sequence). This CDR3 spans 14 amino acids. CDR3 nucleotide sequence: TGTGCCAGCAGTTTGGGCGGGAGGGCCGATACGCAGTATTTT. Its protein product is CASSLGGRADTQYF.